The T cell receptor beta chain under discussion was sequenced for a study of beta chain features in type 1 diabetes. Study results and caveats: Cells that show high TCR expression could be over-represented by cDNA sequencing. When Type 1 diabetes patients were examined, their TCRB CDR3s proved moderately but significantly shorter in all four CD4+ subsets. Patients' naive, central memory and regulatory TCRB repertoires appeared more alike than those of healthy donors.

Of note for this clone: Antigen: not known.

Sequenced material consisted of expressed TCRB transcripts (all of the isolated RNA was reverse transcribed). Here immunoSEQ multiplex PCR was the method, and the copy in TCRdb shows in-frame clones only, minus some. The sample shows 900,000 or so clones, 15% to 20% of them seen only once. In total, each donor contributed a single heparinised blood draw that averaged roughly 100 mL. Germline CDR1 is SGDLS and CDR2 is YYNGEE. V lost 3 bases and J lost 6; bases outside the gene matches: 7. The CDR3 totals 14 residues. The TCR sequence derives from a young woman in good health. Sequenced: naive CD4+ T cells from blood. V is TRBV9 and J is TRBJ2-7, with TRBD1 matching over 9 bases. CDR3 region: CASSEGTGKGEQYF. In nucleotides, the CDR3 is TGTGCCAGCAGCGAAGGGACAGGGAAGGGCGAGCAGTACTTC.